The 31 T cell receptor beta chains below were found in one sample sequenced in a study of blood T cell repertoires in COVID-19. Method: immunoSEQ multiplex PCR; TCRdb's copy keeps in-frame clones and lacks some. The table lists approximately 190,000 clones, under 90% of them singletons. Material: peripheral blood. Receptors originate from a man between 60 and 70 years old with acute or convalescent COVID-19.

CDR3 nucleotide sequence: TGTGCCAGCTCACCGAGACAGGACCCCTCTGGGGCCAACGTCCTGACTTTC. It specifies CASSPRQDPSGANVLTF. The chain joins TRBV18 to TRBJ2-6, with D perhaps TRBD1 (6 bases). The V gene lost 3 bases and the J gene lost 0 bases, with 12 bases spanning the gap. Germline V gene data show CDR1 as KGHSH and CDR2 as LQKENI. The CDR3 extends over 17 amino acids.

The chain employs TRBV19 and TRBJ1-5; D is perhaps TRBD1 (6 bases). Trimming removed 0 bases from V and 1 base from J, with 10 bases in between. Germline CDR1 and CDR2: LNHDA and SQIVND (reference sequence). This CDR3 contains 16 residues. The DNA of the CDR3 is TGTGCCAGTAGTATAGATTGGCAGGGGAGCAATCAGCCCCAGCATTTT. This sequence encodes CASSIDWQGSNQPQHF.

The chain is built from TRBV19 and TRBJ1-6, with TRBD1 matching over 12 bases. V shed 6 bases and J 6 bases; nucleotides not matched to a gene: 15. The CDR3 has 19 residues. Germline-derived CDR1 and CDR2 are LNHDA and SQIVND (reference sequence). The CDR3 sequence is CASSDLRDRGRWSNSPLHF. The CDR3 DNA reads TGTGCCAGTAGCGACCTCCGGGACAGGGGGCGGTGGAGTAATTCACCCCTCCACTTT.

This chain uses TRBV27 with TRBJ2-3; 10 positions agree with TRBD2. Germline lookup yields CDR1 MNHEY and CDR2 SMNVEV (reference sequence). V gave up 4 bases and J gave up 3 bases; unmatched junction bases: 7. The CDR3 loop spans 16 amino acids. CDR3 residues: CASSSPSSGSTDTQYF. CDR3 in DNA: TGTGCCAGCAGTTCACCTTCTAGCGGGAGTACAGATACGCAGTATTTT.

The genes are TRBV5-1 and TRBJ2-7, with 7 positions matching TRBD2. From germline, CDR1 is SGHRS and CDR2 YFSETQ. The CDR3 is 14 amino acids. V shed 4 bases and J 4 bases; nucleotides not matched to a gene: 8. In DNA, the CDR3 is TGCGCCAGCAGCACGACTAGCCCCGCGTACGAGCAGTACTTC. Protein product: CASSTTSPAYEQYF.

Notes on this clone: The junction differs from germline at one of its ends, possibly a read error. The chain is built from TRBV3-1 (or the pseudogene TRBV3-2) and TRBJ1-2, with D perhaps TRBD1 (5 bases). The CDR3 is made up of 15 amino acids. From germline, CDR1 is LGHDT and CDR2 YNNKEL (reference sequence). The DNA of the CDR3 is TGTGCCAGCAGCCAAGATATGGCAGGGAACTATGGCTACATCTTC. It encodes CASSQDMAGNYGYIF.

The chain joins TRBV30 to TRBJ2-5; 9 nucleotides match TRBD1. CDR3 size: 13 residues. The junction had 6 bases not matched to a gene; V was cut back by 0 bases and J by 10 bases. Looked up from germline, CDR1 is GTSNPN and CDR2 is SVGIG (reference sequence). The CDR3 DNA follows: TGTGCCTGGAGTGTACATGACAGGGGGAGCCAGTACTTC. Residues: CAWSVHDRGSQYF.

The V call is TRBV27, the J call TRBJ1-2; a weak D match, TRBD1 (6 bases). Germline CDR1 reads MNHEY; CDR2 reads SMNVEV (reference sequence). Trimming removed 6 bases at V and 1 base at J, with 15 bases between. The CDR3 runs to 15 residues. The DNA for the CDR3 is TGTGCCAGCAGCTTAACAGGGTGGGGTAACTATGGCTACACCTTC. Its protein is CASSLTGWGNYGYTF.

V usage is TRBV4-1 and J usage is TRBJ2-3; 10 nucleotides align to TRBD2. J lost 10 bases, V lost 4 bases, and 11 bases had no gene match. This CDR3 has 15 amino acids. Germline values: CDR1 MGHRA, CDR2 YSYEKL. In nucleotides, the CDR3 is TGCGCCAGCAGCCCCAACAGCGGGGGGGCCATGTCGCAGTATTTT. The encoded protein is CASSPNSGGAMSQYF.

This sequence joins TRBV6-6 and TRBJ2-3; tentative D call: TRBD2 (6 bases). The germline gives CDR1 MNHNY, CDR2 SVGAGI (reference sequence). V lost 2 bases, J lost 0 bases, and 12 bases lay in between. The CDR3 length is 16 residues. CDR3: CASSYQGGTSTDTQYF. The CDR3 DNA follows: TGTGCCAGCAGTTACCAGGGCGGGACTAGCACAGATACGCAGTATTTT.

CDR3 DNA sequence: TGTGCCATCAGCCCGGGACTAGCGGGGGCCTTCTCCTACAATGAGCAGTTCTTC. The encoded protein is CAISPGLAGAFSYNEQFF. The chain is built from TRBV10-3 and TRBJ2-1, with 14 nucleotides matching TRBD2. Germline-derived CDR1 and CDR2 are ENHRY and SYGVKD. After removal of 6 bases from V and 0 bases from J, the junction contained 7 bases not matched to a gene. The CDR3 is made up of 18 amino acids.

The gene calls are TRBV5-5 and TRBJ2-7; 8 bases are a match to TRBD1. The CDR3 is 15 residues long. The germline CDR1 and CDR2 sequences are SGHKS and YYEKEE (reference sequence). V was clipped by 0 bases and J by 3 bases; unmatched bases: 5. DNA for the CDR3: TGTGCCAGCAGCTTGGATCCAGGGGGCCACTACGAGCAGTACTTC. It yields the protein CASSLDPGGHYEQYF.

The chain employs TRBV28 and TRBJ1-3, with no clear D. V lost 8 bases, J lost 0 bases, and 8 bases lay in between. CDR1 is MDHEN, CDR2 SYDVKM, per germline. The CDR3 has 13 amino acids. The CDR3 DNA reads TGTGCCAGCCGACACAGCTCTGGAAACACCATATATTTT. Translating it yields CASRHSSGNTIYF.

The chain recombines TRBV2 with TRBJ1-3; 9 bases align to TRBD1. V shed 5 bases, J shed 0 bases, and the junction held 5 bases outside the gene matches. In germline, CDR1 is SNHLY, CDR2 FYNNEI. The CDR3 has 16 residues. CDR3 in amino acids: CASSLGTGISGNTIYF. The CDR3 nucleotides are TGTGCCAGCAGTTTAGGGACAGGGATCTCTGGAAACACCATATATTTT.

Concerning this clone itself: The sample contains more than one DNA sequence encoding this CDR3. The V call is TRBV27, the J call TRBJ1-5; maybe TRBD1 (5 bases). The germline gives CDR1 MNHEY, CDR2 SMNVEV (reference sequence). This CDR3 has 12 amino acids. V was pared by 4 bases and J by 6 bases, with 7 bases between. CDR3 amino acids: CASSSQGQPQHF. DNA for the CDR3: TGTGCCAGCAGTTCGCAGGGTCAGCCCCAGCATTTT.

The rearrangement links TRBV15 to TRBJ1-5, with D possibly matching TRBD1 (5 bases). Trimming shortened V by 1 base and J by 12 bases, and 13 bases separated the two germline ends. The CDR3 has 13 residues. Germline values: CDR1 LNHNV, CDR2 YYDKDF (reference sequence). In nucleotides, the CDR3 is TGTGCCACCAGCAGAGTGAATCAAGACAGCCAGCATTTT. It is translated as CATSRVNQDSQHF.

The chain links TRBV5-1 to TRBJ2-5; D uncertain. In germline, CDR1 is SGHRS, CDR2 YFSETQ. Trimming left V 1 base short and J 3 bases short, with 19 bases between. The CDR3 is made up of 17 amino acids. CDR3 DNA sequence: TGCGCCAGCAGCTTGACGGGTAGCACGAGGCCCGAAGAGACCCAGTACTTC. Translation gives CASSLTGSTRPEETQYF.

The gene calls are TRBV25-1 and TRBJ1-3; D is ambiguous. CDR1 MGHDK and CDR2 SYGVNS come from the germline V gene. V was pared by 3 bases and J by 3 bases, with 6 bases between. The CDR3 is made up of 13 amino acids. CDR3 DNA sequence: TGTGCCAGCAGTGATAAGAGTGGAAACACCATATATTTT. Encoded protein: CASSDKSGNTIYF. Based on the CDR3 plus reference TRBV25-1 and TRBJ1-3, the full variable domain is EADIYQTPRYLVIGTGKKITLECSQTMGHDKMYWYQQDPGMELHLIHYSYGVNSTEKGDLSSESTVSRIRTEHFPLTLESARPSHTSQYLCASSDKSGNTIYFGEGSWLTVV.

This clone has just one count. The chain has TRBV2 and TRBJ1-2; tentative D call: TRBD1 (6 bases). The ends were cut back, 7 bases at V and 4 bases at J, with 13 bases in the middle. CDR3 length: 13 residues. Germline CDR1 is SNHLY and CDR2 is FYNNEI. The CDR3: CASKGVLLYGYTF. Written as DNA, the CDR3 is TGTGCCAGCAAGGGGGTCCTCCTCTATGGCTACACCTTC.

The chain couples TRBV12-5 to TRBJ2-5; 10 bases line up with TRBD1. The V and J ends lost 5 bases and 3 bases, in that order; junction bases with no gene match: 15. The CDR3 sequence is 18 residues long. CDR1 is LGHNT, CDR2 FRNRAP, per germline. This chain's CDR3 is CASGPGQGEVRSKETQYF. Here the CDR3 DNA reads TGTGCTAGTGGTCCCGGACAGGGGGAGGTTCGGAGTAAAGAGACCCAGTACTTC.

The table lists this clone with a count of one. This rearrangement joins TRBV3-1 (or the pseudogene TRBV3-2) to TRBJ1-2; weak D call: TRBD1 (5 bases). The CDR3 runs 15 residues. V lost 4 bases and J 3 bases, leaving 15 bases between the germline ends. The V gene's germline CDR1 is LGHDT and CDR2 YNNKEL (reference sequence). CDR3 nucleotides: TGTGCCAGCAGCCCCAGGCTGACAGACTACTATGGCTACACCTTC. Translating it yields CASSPRLTDYYGYTF.

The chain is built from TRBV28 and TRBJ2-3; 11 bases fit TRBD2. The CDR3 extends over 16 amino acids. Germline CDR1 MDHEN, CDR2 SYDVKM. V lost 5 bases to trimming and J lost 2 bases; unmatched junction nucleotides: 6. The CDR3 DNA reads TGTGCCAGCAGTCCCCAGACTAGCGGGGTCACAGATACGCAGTATTTT. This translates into CASSPQTSGVTDTQYF.

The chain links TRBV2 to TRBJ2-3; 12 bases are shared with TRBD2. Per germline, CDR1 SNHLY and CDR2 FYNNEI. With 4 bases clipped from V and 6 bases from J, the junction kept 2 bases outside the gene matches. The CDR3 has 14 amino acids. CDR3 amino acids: CASSGTSGADTQYF. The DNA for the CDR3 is TGTGCCAGCAGTGGGACTAGCGGGGCGGATACGCAGTATTTT.

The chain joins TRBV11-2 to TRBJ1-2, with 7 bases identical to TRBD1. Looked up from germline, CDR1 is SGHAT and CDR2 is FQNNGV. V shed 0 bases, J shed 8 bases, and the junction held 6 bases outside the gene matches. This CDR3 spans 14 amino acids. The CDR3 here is CASSLEGQASGYTF. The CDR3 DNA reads TGTGCCAGCAGCTTAGAAGGACAGGCCTCCGGCTACACCTTC.

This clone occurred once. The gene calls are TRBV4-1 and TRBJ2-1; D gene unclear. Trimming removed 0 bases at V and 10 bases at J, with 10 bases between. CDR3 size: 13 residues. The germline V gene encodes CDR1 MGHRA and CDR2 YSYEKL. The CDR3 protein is CASSQDRVYEQFF. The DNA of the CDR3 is TGCGCCAGCAGCCAAGATAGAGTGTACGAGCAGTTCTTC.

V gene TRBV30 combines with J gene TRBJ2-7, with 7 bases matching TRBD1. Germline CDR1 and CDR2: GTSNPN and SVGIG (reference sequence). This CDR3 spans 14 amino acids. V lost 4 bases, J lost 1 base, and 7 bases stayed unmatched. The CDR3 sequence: CAWNRDSQSYEQYF. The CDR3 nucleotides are TGTGCCTGGAACCGGGACAGCCAGTCCTACGAGCAGTACTTC.

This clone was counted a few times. CDR3 bases: TGTGCCAGCAGGAGAGCCGATAGCAATCAGCCCCAGCATTTT. This codes for CASRRADSNQPQHF. V is TRBV27 and J is TRBJ1-5, with D uncertain. The CDR3 has 14 amino acids. Trimming stripped 6 bases from V and 0 bases from J, with 9 bases between. From germline, CDR1 is MNHEY and CDR2 SMNVEV (reference sequence).

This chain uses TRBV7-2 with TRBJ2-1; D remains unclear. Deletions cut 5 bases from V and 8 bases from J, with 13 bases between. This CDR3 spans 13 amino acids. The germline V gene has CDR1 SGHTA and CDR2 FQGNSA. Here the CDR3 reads CASSLSVGYEQFF. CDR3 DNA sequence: TGTGCCAGCAGCCTATCAGTGGGCTATGAGCAGTTCTTC.

The CDR3 sequence: CASSASGRGNYEQYF. CDR3 sequence (DNA): TGTGCCAGCAGTGCTAGCGGGAGGGGGAACTACGAGCAGTACTTC. The chain joins TRBV2 to TRBJ2-7; 12 nucleotides agree with TRBD2. The ends lost 4 bases at V and 3 bases at J; junction bases unmatched: 4. Germline CDR1 SNHLY, CDR2 FYNNEI. The CDR3 runs 15 residues.

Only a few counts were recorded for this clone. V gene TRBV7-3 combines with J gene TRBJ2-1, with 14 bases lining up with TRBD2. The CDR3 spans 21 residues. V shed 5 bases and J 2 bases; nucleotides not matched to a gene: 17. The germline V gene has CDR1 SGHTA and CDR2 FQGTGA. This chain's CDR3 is CASSRNRPGLAGVMPYNEQFF. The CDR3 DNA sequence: TGTGCCAGCAGCCGGAATAGGCCGGGACTAGCGGGAGTGATGCCCTACAATGAGCAGTTCTTC.

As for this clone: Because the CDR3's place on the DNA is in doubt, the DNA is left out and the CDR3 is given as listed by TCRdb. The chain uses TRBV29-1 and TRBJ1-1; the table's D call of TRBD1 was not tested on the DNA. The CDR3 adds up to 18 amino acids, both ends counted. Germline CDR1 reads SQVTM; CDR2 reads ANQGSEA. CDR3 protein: CSEEGGTGDPYLCTEAFF.